The clone carrying this T cell receptor beta chain occurred a few times. As to time point: persistent/refractory GD, antithyroid drugs over 5 years with positive TRAb. After RNA was extracted from PBMCs, the TCR library was made from it. These data are taken from a study of regulatory T cells in long-lasting Graves disease. J was trimmed by 10 bases and V by 0 bases; bases with no gene match: 6. Germline CDR1 reads KGHSH; CDR2 reads LQKENI. There are 14 residues in the CDR3. Construction of the TCR beta libraries employed iRepertoire HTBI primers in conjunction with Arm-PCR of CDR3 regions. TCRdb reanalysed the multiplex PCR reads using MiXCR and keeps one entry per CDR3 protein. The sample has approximately 400,000 distinct CDR3 sequences; around 22% are singletons.

The sequence was obtained from a female donor with Graves disease. This chain links TRBV18 with TRBJ2-1; 7 bases fit TRBD2. The sequencing here drew on peripheral blood mononuclear cells (PBMCs), taken when the disease was refractory, from a patient treated with antithyroid drugs. For the CDR3, the DNA is TGTGCCAGCTCACCACCGGGGGGGGTGAGCGAGCAGTTCTTC. Translated: CASSPPGGVSEQFF.